This entry features one TCR beta chain sequence. The record originates from a study of blood T cell repertoires in COVID-19. Turning to the study itself: Samples representing acute and convalescent COVID-19 were sourced from the United States, Italy and Spain. In each case, the material was cDNA or gDNA derived from T cells, B-cell-depleted T cells, or PBMCs.

The CDR3 is 17 amino acids. How the authors handled the data: Quantification of nucleated cells was approximated via reference gene primer amplification. The assay was immunoSEQ multiplex PCR, and TCRdb's table has in-frame clones only and misses some. Clonal size and the V and J genes are those of that table, whereas D and trimming came from the DNA. The table lists fewer than 200,000 clones, about 92% of them singletons. This TCR was sampled from a man younger than 45 with COVID-19, enrolled during active disease. Sequences were obtained from peripheral blood. The chain is built from TRBV21-1 and TRBJ2-1; the D call of TRBD1 is as the table states it, not checked on the DNA. TRBV21-1 is flagged as a pseudogene. The chain's CDR3 is CASSKCEGGVRYNEQFF. The CDR3 DNA reads TGTGCCAGCAGCAAATGTGAAGGGGGCGTACGCTACAATGAGCAGTTCTTC.